This T cell receptor (beta chain) was identified in a study of blood T cells in healthy people across ages. Study at large: About one barcoded beta molecule per two T cells was captured by template switching.

Points from the study as a whole: Both naive CD4+ cell counts and diversity were greater in long-lived donors than in aged donors. Older individuals had lower TCR beta diversity per million T cells (the decline was roughly linear). The study could not conclusively compare naive and antigen-experienced cells, given its unsorted PBMCs.

The CDR3 extends over 13 amino acids. Per germline, CDR1 DFQATT and CDR2 SNEGSKA (reference sequence). The V gene lost 6 bases and the J gene lost 0 bases, with 11 bases spanning the gap. Next came a second PCR, run for about 6 to 12 cycles, which used a sample-barcoded 5' primer along with a J-beta primer mix. MiXCR, applied by TCRdb to the 5' RACE reads, yields one record per CDR3 protein. This sample has around 1,700,000 distinct CDR3 sequences, with approximately 30% found just once. Ten or more counts support this clonotype. Its matching antigen is unknown. The sequence was obtained from a woman in her 30s in good health. What was sequenced was blood. The V call is TRBV20-1, the J call TRBJ2-5, with D possibly being TRBD2 (7 bases). In nucleotides, the CDR3 is TGCAGTGCCGGGGGGACATACCAAGAGACCCAGTACTTC. Protein: CSAGGTYQETQYF.